These 30 T cell receptor beta chains came from one sample sequenced in a study of CD8 T cells in ankylosing spondylitis. TCRdb re-analysed the 5' RACE reads in MiXCR, keeping a single row per CDR3 protein. This table holds around 130,000 distinct CDR3 sequences, approximately 9.9% found once. What was sequenced was blood, either unsorted or a sorted T cell fraction (not recorded which). These receptors were obtained from a male donor with ankylosing spondylitis or in good health (not recorded which).

Only a few counts were recorded for this clonotype. The gene calls are TRBV6-2 or TRBV6-3 and TRBJ2-7; 12 nucleotides match TRBD2. In germline, CDR1 is MNHEY, CDR2 SVGEGT. The V and J ends lost 2 bases and 2 bases, in that order; junction bases with no gene match: 13. This CDR3 spans 19 amino acids. This CDR3 is CASSYPIAETSGSPYEQYF. The CDR3 DNA is TGTGCCAGCAGTTACCCGATTGCTGAGACTAGCGGGAGTCCCTACGAGCAGTACTTC.

This clonotype was counted many times. The chain joins TRBV4-3 to TRBJ2-3, with a possible D match to TRBD2 (5 bases). The CDR3 length is 13 residues. V gave up 0 bases and J gave up 9 bases, with 10 bases separating them. Germline loops: CDR1 LGHNA, CDR2 YSLEER. For the CDR3, the DNA is TGCGCCAGCAGCCAAGATCTCGGGAACACGCAGTATTTT. Amino acid sequence: CASSQDLGNTQYF.

This clonotype was counted many times. The J gene is TRBJ2-2, the V gene TRBV7-8, with 8 bases aligning to TRBD1. CDR1 and CDR2 (germline): SGHVS, FQNEAQ. This CDR3 has 18 amino acids. V was pared by 4 bases and J by 6 bases, with 16 bases of the junction left unmatched. The CDR3 here is CASSSSGGTRDRPGELFF. As DNA, the CDR3 is TGTGCCAGCAGCTCCAGTGGGGGGACCCGGGACAGGCCCGGGGAGCTGTTTTTT.

Ten or more counts support this clonotype. V gene TRBV28 combines with J gene TRBJ2-7; TRBD2 aligns across 8 bases. This CDR3 has 13 residues. With V trimmed by 5 bases and J by 7 bases, 7 bases remained unmatched. Germline CDR1 MDHEN, CDR2 SYDVKM. The CDR3 DNA sequence: TGTGCCAGCAGTAAGGGACTAGTGGTAGAGCAGTACTTC. This codes for CASSKGLVVEQYF.

This clonotype was counted a few times. The CDR3 sequence is CSARGVTDGSGIQETQYF. Here the CDR3 DNA reads TGCAGTGCTAGAGGAGTTACGGATGGTAGCGGGATCCAAGAGACCCAGTACTTC. The chain is built from TRBV20-1 and TRBJ2-5, with TRBD2 identical over 8 bases. Germline V gives CDR1 DFQATT, CDR2 SNEGSKA (reference sequence). The CDR3 covers 18 residues. The V gene end was trimmed by 1 base and the J gene end by 1 base; junction bases not matched to a gene: 14.

This clonotype has at least ten counts. V usage is TRBV24-1 and J usage is TRBJ2-3, with D uncertain. The CDR3 sequence is 14 residues long. CDR1 and CDR2 from the germline V gene are KGHDR and SFDVKD. With 2 bases removed from V and 6 bases from J, the gap between germline ends came to 11 bases. The chain's CDR3 is CATSDSSLRDTQYF. CDR3 sequence (DNA): TGTGCCACCAGTGATTCATCCCTCCGCGATACGCAGTATTTT.

This clonotype has ten or more counts. This chain joins TRBV24-1 and TRBJ2-2; D might be TRBD1 (6 bases). There are 15 residues in the CDR3. V was shortened by 3 bases and J by 3 bases, with 10 bases between the two germline ends. In germline, CDR1 is KGHDR, CDR2 SFDVKD. The CDR3 sequence is CATSDQYRDTGELFF. The CDR3 DNA reads TGTGCCACCAGTGATCAATACAGGGACACCGGGGAGCTGTTTTTT.

This clonotype came up once. V is TRBV7-2 and J is TRBJ2-1, with D perhaps TRBD2 (5 bases). Germline CDR1 is SGHTA and CDR2 is FQGNSA. The CDR3 has 15 amino acids. V shed 1 base and J shed 9 bases, with 16 bases lying between them. CDR3 residues: CASSLEWERLLEQFF. CDR3 coding DNA: TGTGCCAGCAGCTTAGAGTGGGAGCGCCTCCTTGAGCAGTTCTTC.

On this clonotype: A much larger clone lies one base from this, so it may be a read error. The chain is built from TRBV7-9 and TRBJ1-1; perhaps TRBD1 as D (5 bases). V was pared by 4 bases and J by 6 bases, with 15 bases between. The CDR3 is made up of 14 amino acids. The germline gives CDR1 SEHNR, CDR2 FQNEAQ (reference sequence). The CDR3 region is CASSSSRQSPEAFF. For the CDR3, the DNA is TGTGCCAGCAGCTCCAGCCGACAGAGCCCTGAAGCTTTCTTT.

Remarks on this clonotype: At one boundary the junction diverges from the germline segment, which might be a read error. This rearrangement joins TRBV20-1 to TRBJ2-7; no clear D. This CDR3 contains 12 residues. Germline CDR1 reads DFQATT; CDR2 reads SNEGSKA (reference sequence). CDR3 in DNA: TGCAGTGCTAGCCACTCTAGTCCGCCTGGGGTTTTC. Translating gives CSASHSSPPGVF.

This clonotype was picked up a small number of times. The rearrangement uses TRBV14 and TRBJ2-7, with 11 bases identical to TRBD1. Germline-derived CDR1 and CDR2 are SGHDN and FVKESK. CDR3 length: 21 amino acids. V shed 0 bases, J shed 4 bases, and the junction held 20 bases outside the gene matches. CDR3 region: CASSQDRVSLFWTGGSYEQYF. As DNA, the CDR3 is TGTGCCAGCAGCCAAGACCGCGTTTCCTTGTTCTGGACAGGGGGCTCTTACGAGCAGTACTTC. The full variable domain, completed using reference TRBV14 and TRBJ2-7, is EAGVTQFPSHSVIEKGQTVTLRCDPISGHDNLYWYRRVMGKEIKFLLHFVKESKQDESGMPNNRFLAERTGGTYSTLKVQPAELEDSGVYFCASSQDRVSLFWTGGSYEQYFGPGTRLTVT.

This clonotype has just a few counts. The chain joins TRBV7-2 to TRBJ2-7; TRBD1 agrees at 9 bases. The junction had 7 bases not matched to a gene; V was cut back by 2 bases and J by 5 bases. The CDR3 has 15 residues. CDR1 and CDR2 from the germline V gene are SGHTA and FQGNSA. The CDR3 nucleotides read TGTGCCAGCAGCTTAATCGGACAGGGGTTCCACGAGCAGTACTTC. This translates into CASSLIGQGFHEQYF. The full variable domain, its missing parts supplied by reference TRBV7-2 and TRBJ2-7, is GAGVSQSPSNKVTEKGKDVELRCDPISGHTALYWYRQSLGQGLEFLIYFQGNSAPDKSGLPSDRFSAERTGGSVSTLTIQRTQQEDSAVYLCASSLIGQGFHEQYFGPGTRLTVT.

In its sample, this clonotype was seen many times. The rearrangement uses TRBV7-2 and TRBJ1-1; TRBD1 matches at 11 bases. The V segment lost 5 bases and the J segment 6 bases; nucleotides outside the gene matches: 5. The CDR3 consists of 14 residues. The V gene's germline CDR1 is SGHTA and CDR2 FQGNSA. The CDR3, as DNA: TGTGCCAGCAGCCTTCGGGGACAGGGGGCTGAAGCTTTCTTT. Amino acids: CASSLRGQGAEAFF.

This clonotype showed up many times. The chain carries TRBV4-1 and TRBJ2-7; tentatively, D is TRBD1 or TRBD2 (5 bases each). The germline V and J ends were trimmed by 2 bases and 6 bases, with 17 bases remaining between them. The CDR3 sequence is 15 residues long. Germline values: CDR1 MGHRA, CDR2 YSYEKL. In DNA form, the CDR3 reads TGCGCCAGCAGCCAACCAGGGACCCGGAACGGCGAGCAGTACTTC. This encodes CASSQPGTRNGEQYF.

This clonotype was detected a few times. V is TRBV5-8 and J is TRBJ2-2, with a weak D call TRBD1 (5 bases). Trimming took 0 bases from V and 6 from J, leaving 18 bases between them. The CDR3 consists of 17 residues. Germline CDR1 is SGHTS and CDR2 is YDEGEE. CDR3 sequence: CASSLAVMAGLSGELFF. The CDR3 bases are TGTGCCAGCAGCTTGGCTGTTATGGCAGGGCTTTCCGGGGAGCTGTTTTTT.

Turning to this clonotype: Possible read error: a much larger clone is one base away. The rearrangement joins TRBV7-3 to TRBJ2-1, with 14 nucleotides matching TRBD2. The CDR3 runs 16 residues. CDR1 and CDR2 (germline): SGHTA, FQGTGA. Here the CDR3 DNA reads TGTGGCAGCAGCTTACGGGGGACTAGCGGGAGCCATGAGCAGTTCTTC. Protein product: CGSSLRGTSGSHEQFF.

In its sample, this clonotype was seen many times. The V gene is TRBV4-1, the J gene TRBJ2-1, with 10 bases that match TRBD1. Trimming removed 3 bases from V and 4 bases from J; junction bases left unmatched: 6. This CDR3 contains 16 residues. Germline CDR1 and CDR2: MGHRA and YSYEKL. The CDR3 DNA is TGCGCCAGCAGCCAGCCCGGGACAGGGGCATACAATGAGCAGTTCTTC. Translation: CASSQPGTGAYNEQFF.

As to this clonotype: Germline and junction disagree at one end, which may indicate a read error. The chain recombines TRBV20-1 with TRBJ2-1, with D uncertain. Germline V lookup: CDR1 DFQATT, CDR2 SNEGSKA (reference sequence). The CDR3 sequence is 19 residues long. The CDR3 spells CCARATIHLWARKNNEQFF. CDR3 in DNA: TGCTGTGCTAGAGCTACAATCCATTTATGGGCTAGGAAAAACAATGAGCAGTTCTTC.

This clonotype was detected many times. J is TRBJ2-2 and V is TRBV5-1; 11 bases fit TRBD2. V gave up 1 base and J gave up 6 bases; unmatched junction bases: 11. The CDR3 covers 18 residues. In germline, CDR1 is SGHRS, CDR2 YFSETQ. CDR3 sequence reads: CASSLRVTSGRSSGELFF. The DNA of the CDR3 is TGCGCCAGCAGCTTGAGGGTTACTAGCGGGAGATCATCCGGGGAGCTGTTTTTT.

The V and J genes are TRBV18 and TRBJ2-7; 12 bases map to TRBD2. The V and J ends lost 3 bases and 4 bases, in that order; junction bases with no gene match: 7. CDR1 KGHSH and CDR2 LQKENI come from the germline V gene. The CDR3 contains 16 residues. The CDR3: CASSPLTSGSDYEQYF. In DNA, the CDR3 is TGTGCCAGCTCACCTTTGACTAGCGGGAGCGATTACGAGCAGTACTTC.

The sample holds many counts of this clonotype. This rearrangement joins TRBV20-1 to TRBJ2-5; maybe TRBD1 (5 bases). This CDR3 is 14 amino acids long. CDR1 and CDR2 from the germline V gene are DFQATT and SNEGSKA (reference sequence). Trimming shortened V by 6 bases and J by 0 bases, and 14 bases separated the two germline ends. This CDR3 is CSAQRTQYQETQYF. CDR3 DNA sequence: TGCAGTGCGCAAAGGACACAGTACCAAGAGACCCAGTACTTC.

The J gene is TRBJ2-2, the V gene TRBV20-1; TRBD1 matches at 8 bases. CDR1 is DFQATT, CDR2 SNEGSKA, per germline (reference sequence). The CDR3 runs to 15 residues. Trimming removed 6 bases from V and 6 bases from J; junction bases left unmatched: 12. For the CDR3, the DNA is TGCAGTGCAGGTCCGGGACAGGTAGTGGCCGGGGAGCTGTTTTTT. This translates into CSAGPGQVVAGELFF.

The sample holds many counts of this clonotype. The rearrangement joins TRBV20-1 to TRBJ2-5, with TRBD1 identical over 7 bases. V was pared by 6 bases and J by 6 bases, with 10 bases of the junction left unmatched. Germline CDR1 is DFQATT and CDR2 is SNEGSKA (reference sequence). The CDR3 extends over 13 amino acids. CDR3 protein: CSALGGAVKTQYF. The CDR3 bases are TGCAGTGCATTAGGGGGCGCCGTGAAGACCCAGTACTTC.

The chain joins TRBV10-3 to TRBJ2-3; TRBD2 is a possible D gene (6 bases). The CDR3 extends over 15 amino acids. Germline CDR1 is ENHRY and CDR2 is SYGVKD. Trimming removed 3 bases at V and 0 bases at J, with 10 bases between. The CDR3 loop is CAISDPGTSTDTQYF. The CDR3 DNA is TGTGCCATCAGTGACCCCGGGACTAGCACAGATACGCAGTATTTT.

This clonotype has ten or more counts. V and J are TRBV2 and TRBJ2-1, with TRBD1 as a possible D gene (6 bases). The CDR3 loop spans 13 amino acids. Germline values: CDR1 SNHLY, CDR2 FYNNEI. V was shortened by 8 bases and J by 1 base, with 9 bases between the two germline ends. The CDR3 loop reads CASEQGSYNEQFF. The CDR3 DNA reads TGTGCCAGCGAACAGGGATCCTACAATGAGCAGTTCTTC.

There are many counts of this clonotype. V is TRBV20-1 and J is TRBJ2-1; D gene ambiguous. This CDR3 is 15 amino acids long. Looked up from germline, CDR1 is DFQATT and CDR2 is SNEGSKA (reference sequence). Trimming left V 3 bases short and J 13 bases short, with 25 bases between. The CDR3 region has the DNA TGCAGTGCTAGTTCTGTGGGTACCTTCAATCGAGTTCAGTTCTTC. Translating gives CSASSVGTFNRVQFF.

This chain uses TRBV4-3 with TRBJ2-5, with 10 bases aligning to TRBD1. The CDR3 sequence is 18 residues long. Germline V gene lookup returns CDR1 LGHNA and CDR2 YSLEER. Unmatched junction bases numbered 11, after V lost 0 bases and J lost 4 bases. The CDR3 is CASSQDLTGGPIIETQYF. DNA of the CDR3: TGCGCCAGCAGCCAAGATCTGACAGGGGGCCCAATAATAGAGACCCAGTACTTC.

V and J are TRBV4-2 and TRBJ1-4, with TRBD1 as a possible D gene (6 bases). Trimming stripped 2 bases from V and 7 bases from J, with 14 bases between. CDR3 length: 15 amino acids. Germline CDR1 and CDR2: LGHNA and YNFKEQ. CDR3 in DNA: TGTGCCAGCAGCCAATCAGGGGCGGTGGGTGAAAAACTGTTTTTT. Encoded protein: CASSQSGAVGEKLFF.

This clonotype was found many times. The chain is built from TRBV10-3 and TRBJ2-3; the D is unclear. Trimming cost V 10 bases and J 2 bases, with 7 bases left between them. Germline CDR1 reads ENHRY; CDR2 reads SYGVKD. The CDR3 extends over 11 amino acids. This chain's CDR3 is CATAYTDTQYF. The CDR3 DNA sequence: TGTGCCACCGCCTACACAGATACGCAGTATTTT.

In its sample, this clonotype was seen many times. The chain joins TRBV12-3 or TRBV12-4 to TRBJ2-1; 9 nucleotides align to TRBD2. The CDR3 runs to 15 residues. V was pared by 6 bases and J by 4 bases, with 7 bases of the junction left unmatched. CDR3 DNA sequence: TGTGCCAGCAGATCGGGACTAGCAGATTACAATGAGCAGTTCTTC. Protein sequence: CASRSGLADYNEQFF.